The sequence of this T cell receptor (beta chain) was determined in a study of T cells after yellow fever vaccination. Study-level findings and limits: The study found a weaker secondary response that peaked faster, day 5 versus 15. Abundant bulk-population clonotypes could contaminate the FACS-sorted repertoires. Subsequent to the booster, the majority of primary-vaccination clones reappeared (roughly 96% CD4, about 90% CD8).

V lost 5 bases and J lost 6, with 8 bases in between. In germline, CDR1 is LNHDA, CDR2 SQIVND (reference sequence). This CDR3 has 13 residues. The authors made TCR cDNA by 5'RACE template switching, adding a universal primer site and UMIs. TCRdb reprocessed the 5' RACE reads with MiXCR, giving one entry per CDR3 protein. Among about 220,000 distinct CDR3 sequences listed, 3.2% were seen once. Concerning this clonotype: Its antigen is currently unknown.

The V call is TRBV19, the J call TRBJ1-6; D gene uncertain. The starting material was CD4+ T cells sorted from PBMCs, obtained 10 days after the yellow fever booster vaccination. The TCR comes from a man aged 18 to 29 who received the YFV17D yellow fever vaccine. The CDR3 bases are TGTGCCAGTAGTGTCCAGCCTAATTCACCCCTCCACTTT. It yields the protein CASSVQPNSPLHF.